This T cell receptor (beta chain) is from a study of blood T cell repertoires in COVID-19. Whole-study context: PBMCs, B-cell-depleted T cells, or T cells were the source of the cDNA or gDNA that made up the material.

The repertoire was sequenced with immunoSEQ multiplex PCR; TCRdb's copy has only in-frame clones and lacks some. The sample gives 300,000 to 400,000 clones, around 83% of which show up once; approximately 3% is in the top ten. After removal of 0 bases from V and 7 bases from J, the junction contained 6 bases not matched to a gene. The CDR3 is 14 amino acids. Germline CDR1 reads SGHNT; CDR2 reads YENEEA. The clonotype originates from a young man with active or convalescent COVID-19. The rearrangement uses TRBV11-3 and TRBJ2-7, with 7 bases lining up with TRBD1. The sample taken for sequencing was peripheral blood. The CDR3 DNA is TGTGCCAGCAGCTTAGAAACAGGGGTAGGGGAGCAGTACTTC. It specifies CASSLETGVGEQYF.